This T cell receptor beta chain was observed in a study of cytomegalovirus exposure and HLA in healthy donors. Study-wide results and limits: There were 164 TCR beta chains listed as cytomegalovirus-associated.

Sequenced by immunoSEQ multiplex PCR; TCRdb stores in-frame clones only, minus some. The profile covers some 200,000 clones, with around 86% appearing a single time and 7.2% taken by the ten largest. This CDR3 has 13 amino acids. Germline CDR1 reads SGHRS; CDR2 reads YFSETQ. V dropped 4 bases and J dropped 5 bases, with 13 bases sitting between them. For this clone: Its antigen remains unidentified.

The sequence was obtained from a man aged 30-40 years in good health and CMV-seropositive. Sample: PBMCs. The chain combines TRBV5-1 with TRBJ2-7; the D is unclear. CDR3 nucleotides: TGCGCCAGCAGCCGGGCCCGCATCCACGAGCAGTACTTC. It encodes CASSRARIHEQYF. Based on the CDR3 plus reference TRBV5-1 and TRBJ2-7, the full variable domain is KAGVTQTPRYLIKTRGQQVTLSCSPISGHRSVSWYQQTPGQGLQFLFEYFSETQRNKGNFPGRFSGRQFSNSRSEMNVSTLELGDSALYLCASSRARIHEQYFGPGTRLTVT.